The sample holds a few counts of the clone carrying this T cell receptor beta chain. These data are taken from a study of T-cell memory formation after mild COVID-19. Across the whole study: Largely, TCR clusters stayed within a single donor.

TCRdb re-called the 5' RACE reads through MiXCR, storing one row per CDR3 protein. The sample lists 150,000 to 200,000 distinct CDR3 sequences; over 10% were seen once. Germline lookup yields CDR1 DFQATT and CDR2 SNEGSKA (reference sequence). This CDR3 is built from 13 residues. The V end was cut by 6 bases, the J end by 9 bases, with 18 bases between. Sequencing used PBMCs or a T cell subset sorted from them (not recorded which). This rearrangement joins TRBV20-1 to TRBJ1-5; the D gene is possibly TRBD1 (5 bases). The receptor's source is a man younger than 30 who had mild COVID-19 (a few samples of this study predate the infection). Cell type and time point are not known. CDR3 sequence (DNA): TGCAGTGCCCATGAGGGGCCCGGAGGGCCCCAGCATTTT. The encoded protein is CSAHEGPGGPQHF.